Presented here are 24 T cell receptor beta chains from one specimen sequenced in a study of T cells after yellow fever vaccination. TCRdb itself ran the 5' RACE reads through MiXCR, one entry per CDR3 protein. Of some 350,000 distinct CDR3 sequences listed, 4.1% are singletons. This specimen consisted of PBMCs, obtained 5 days after the yellow fever booster vaccination. The receptors originated from a man aged 18 to 30 who received the YFV17D yellow fever vaccine.

At least ten counts were recorded for this clonotype. V and J are TRBV7-2 and TRBJ2-5, with 12 positions matching TRBD2. Trimming took 2 bases from V and 3 from J; bases not matched to a gene: 4. The CDR3 sequence is 16 residues long. Germline CDR1 and CDR2: SGHTA and FQGNSA. The CDR3 here is CASSLLAGGIKETQYF. CDR3 bases: TGTGCCAGCAGCTTACTAGCGGGGGGGATTAAAGAGACCCAGTACTTC.

This clonotype was observed many times. This rearrangement joins TRBV6-5 to TRBJ2-7, with 8 nucleotides matching TRBD1. Per the germline V gene, CDR1 is MNHEY and CDR2 is SVGAGI. V was pared by 0 bases and J by 0 bases, with 7 bases of the junction left unmatched. The CDR3 has 17 residues. The CDR3 DNA reads as TGTGCCAGCAGTTACTCGCTGGCCAGGGGGCACTCCTACGAGCAGTACTTC. Translating it yields CASSYSLARGHSYEQYF.

The rearrangement joins TRBV28 to TRBJ2-4; D tentatively reads TRBD1 or TRBD2 (5 bases each). From germline, CDR1 is MDHEN and CDR2 SYDVKM. V was clipped by 7 bases and J by 1 base, with 8 bases between them. The CDR3 runs 13 residues. The CDR3 region is CASIGGAKNIQYF. The CDR3 DNA sequence: TGTGCCAGCATTGGGGGTGCCAAAAACATTCAGTACTTC.

The V and J genes are TRBV3-1 and TRBJ1-1, with 9 nucleotides matching TRBD1. Trimming cost V 2 bases and J 4 bases; bases outside gene matches: 2. The germline V gene has CDR1 LGHDT and CDR2 YNNKEL (reference sequence). This CDR3 region has 14 residues. The CDR3 region is CASSQTTGGTEAFF. The CDR3 DNA is TGTGCCAGCAGCCAAACGACAGGGGGCACTGAAGCTTTCTTT.

V and J are TRBV6-2 or TRBV6-3 and TRBJ2-4; TRBD2 matches at 12 bases. J gave up 9 bases and V 5 bases, and 5 bases lay outside the gene matches. Germline V gene data show CDR1 as MNHEY and CDR2 as SVGEGT. CDR3 length: 14 amino acids. CDR3 DNA: TGTGCCAGCAGTCGGACTAGCGGGGAGGGCATTCAGTACTTC. Amino acids: CASSRTSGEGIQYF.

This clonotype was counted many times. The CDR3 DNA reads as TGCAGTGCTAGAGATCGTTTTACGCAGTTCTTC. Translated: CSARDRFTQFF. The chain combines TRBV20-1 with TRBJ2-1; D gene uncertain. The germline CDR1 and CDR2 sequences are DFQATT and SNEGSKA (reference sequence). There are 11 residues in the CDR3. Trimming took 0 bases from V and 12 from J, leaving 9 bases between them.

In its sample, this clonotype was seen many times. The rearrangement links TRBV20-1 to TRBJ2-7; D unresolved. The CDR3 is 12 amino acids. CDR1 DFQATT and CDR2 SNEGSKA come from the germline V gene (reference sequence). V lost 2 bases and J 3 bases, leaving 8 bases between the germline ends. The CDR3 region is CSARPRHYEQYF. The CDR3 DNA sequence: TGCAGTGCTAGACCAAGACACTACGAGCAGTACTTC.

This clonotype was counted between two and nine times. The chain combines TRBV19 with TRBJ2-3; maybe TRBD2 (5 bases). The CDR3 totals 13 residues. The germline gives CDR1 LNHDA, CDR2 SQIVND (reference sequence). The V end was cut by 3 bases, the J end by 4 bases, with 8 bases between. CDR3 bases: TGTGCCAGTAGTATCGGGGAAGCAGATACGCAGTATTTT. Its protein is CASSIGEADTQYF.

The chain uses TRBV4-3 and TRBJ2-3, with D possibly matching TRBD2 (5 bases). V lost 2 bases to trimming and J lost 11 bases, with 11 bases between them. The CDR3 loop spans 12 amino acids. In germline, CDR1 is LGHNA, CDR2 YSLEER. CDR3 in amino acids: CASSQRRSEQYF. The CDR3 region has the DNA TGCGCCAGCAGCCAAAGGAGGAGTGAGCAGTATTTT.

This clonotype has a count of ten or more. The V gene is TRBV7-3, the J gene TRBJ2-1; 14 nucleotides agree with TRBD2. The germline gives CDR1 SGHTA, CDR2 FQGTGA. This CDR3 is built from 20 residues. Losses at the gene ends were 0 bases for V and 8 bases for J; bases not matched to a gene: 15. CDR3: CASSLTMGLAGEGMGDEQFF. CDR3 bases: TGTGCCAGCAGCTTAACCATGGGACTAGCGGGGGAGGGCATGGGAGATGAGCAGTTCTTC. The whole variable domain, remainder taken from reference TRBV7-3 and TRBJ2-1, is GAGVSQTPSNKVTEKGKYVELRCDPISGHTALYWYRQSLGQGPEFLIYFQGTGAADDSGLPNDRFFAVRPEGSVSTLKIQRTERGDSAVYLCASSLTMGLAGEGMGDEQFFGPGTRLTVL.

This clonotype showed up just a few times. The rearrangement joins TRBV6-5 to TRBJ2-3; a possible D gene is TRBD2 (5 bases). CDR3 length: 18 residues. Germline CDR1 is MNHEY and CDR2 is SVGAGI. Trimming stripped 0 bases from V and 0 bases from J, with 16 bases between. In DNA, the CDR3 is TGTGCCAGCAGTTACTCGCCTCCCGGGGTCGCTAGCACAGATACGCAGTATTTT. This translates into CASSYSPPGVASTDTQYF.

In this sample, this clonotype turned up a few times. The chain uses TRBV6-1 and TRBJ1-5, with TRBD1 matching 10 bases. This CDR3 contains 17 residues. Germline V lookup: CDR1 MNHNS, CDR2 SASEGT. V gave up 6 bases and J gave up 3 bases; unmatched junction bases: 11. CDR3 in amino acids: CASSRPGTGVPNQPQHF. The CDR3 DNA follows: TGTGCCAGCAGCAGACCCGGGACAGGGGTTCCCAATCAGCCCCAGCATTTT.

This clonotype was detected a few times. V gene TRBV4-3 combines with J gene TRBJ2-2, with D perhaps TRBD1 (5 bases). The CDR3 length is 14 residues. The V gene lost 2 bases and the J gene lost 6 bases, with 10 bases spanning the gap. Per germline, CDR1 LGHNA and CDR2 YSLEER. The chain's CDR3 is CASSQYRGSGELFF. CDR3 DNA sequence: TGCGCCAGCAGCCAATATAGGGGTTCCGGGGAGCTGTTTTTT.

This clonotype has more than one count but fewer than ten. This sequence joins TRBV7-2 and TRBJ2-3; TRBD2 matches at 11 bases. The J segment lost 8 bases and the V segment lost 5 bases, leaving 24 bases of the junction unmatched. The CDR3 extends over 20 amino acids. Germline V CDR1 and CDR2: SGHTA, FQGNSA. CDR3 protein: CASSHGEGRGLAGGGGTQYF. The CDR3 region has the DNA TGTGCCAGCAGCCATGGCGAGGGGCGAGGACTAGCGGGCGGGGGTGGTACGCAGTATTTT.

This clonotype has just a few counts. The rearrangement joins TRBV28 to TRBJ2-5, with D hard to call. The germline gives CDR1 MDHEN, CDR2 SYDVKM. Trimming pared 2 bases from V and 4 bases from J, leaving 14 bases between. CDR3 length: 15 residues. CDR3 sequence (DNA): TGTGCCAGCAGTTTAGACCCGGCGGCTATAGAGACCCAGTACTTC. As protein: CASSLDPAAIETQYF.

V and J are TRBV6-5 and TRBJ2-3; 9 bases align to TRBD2. Trimming removed 5 bases from V and 1 base from J; junction bases left unmatched: 10. CDR1 and CDR2 from the germline V gene are MNHEY and SVGAGI. CDR3 length: 17 amino acids. DNA of the CDR3: TGTGCCAGCAGTCCCTCAGCGGGGGGCCCAGGCACAGATACGCAGTATTTT. As protein: CASSPSAGGPGTDTQYF.

Turning to this clonotype: This may stem from a read error, because a much larger clone lies one nucleotide away. J is TRBJ2-5 and V is TRBV29-1; a possible D gene is TRBD1 (5 bases). The CDR3 is 12 residues long. CDR1 and CDR2 from the germline V gene are SQVTM and ANQGSEA. The DNA for the CDR3 is TGCAGAGTTGTTAGGGGTCAAGAGACCCAGTACTTC. This codes for CRVVRGQETQYF.

In its sample, this clonotype was seen many times. The chain couples TRBV5-1 to TRBJ1-1; no firm D call. Germline CDR1 SGHRS, CDR2 YFSETQ. Trimming removed 4 bases from V and 2 bases from J, with 12 bases in between. The CDR3 runs 14 residues. Here the CDR3 reads CASSTAPANTEAFF. The CDR3 DNA reads as TGCGCCAGCAGCACAGCACCAGCCAACACTGAAGCTTTCTTT.

This clonotype was detected many times. The rearrangement uses TRBV10-3 and TRBJ1-3; unclear D gene. Trimming cost V 2 bases and J 1 base, with 9 bases left between them. The length of the CDR3 is 15 residues. CDR1 and CDR2 from the germline V gene are ENHRY and SYGVKD. CDR3 in amino acids: CAISEPDISGNTIYF. The DNA for the CDR3 is TGTGCCATCAGTGAGCCCGACATTTCTGGAAACACCATATATTTT.

This clonotype was seen at least ten times. The rearrangement uses TRBV6-5 and TRBJ2-1; D remains unclear. This CDR3 contains 14 residues. From germline, CDR1 is MNHEY and CDR2 SVGAGI. V dropped 2 bases and J dropped 1 base, with 6 bases sitting between them. CDR3 DNA: TGTGCCAGCAGTTACGAGGTGTCCTACAATGAGCAGTTCTTC. This sequence encodes CASSYEVSYNEQFF.

The V call is TRBV4-3, the J call TRBJ2-3, with D possibly matching TRBD2 (5 bases). The V gene's germline CDR1 is LGHNA and CDR2 YSLEER. The V gene lost 3 bases and the J gene lost 2 bases, with 9 bases spanning the gap. The CDR3 loop spans 14 amino acids. The CDR3 nucleotides are TGCGCCAGCAGCCAGTCGGGGTCCACAGATACGCAGTATTTT. Translating gives CASSQSGSTDTQYF.

This clonotype turned up a few times. The V and J genes are TRBV4-1 and TRBJ2-4, with no clear D. CDR1 and CDR2 (germline): MGHRA, YSYEKL. The CDR3 covers 17 residues. The V and J ends lost 1 base and 0 bases respectively, with 13 bases between them. The CDR3 nucleotides are TGCGCCAGCAGCCAAGTTCCCACAAGGGTAGCCAAAAACATTCAGTACTTC. Amino acids: CASSQVPTRVAKNIQYF.

This clonotype has a count of ten or more. This rearrangement joins TRBV6-2 or TRBV6-3 to TRBJ1-2, with TRBD1 identical over 7 bases. V was clipped by 6 bases and J by 0 bases; unmatched bases: 13. Germline V gene sequence: CDR1 MNHEY, CDR2 SVGEGT. The CDR3 runs to 17 residues. In nucleotides, the CDR3 is TGTGCCAGCAGGGGATGGGACAGTCCCGCGGCTAACTATGGCTACACCTTC. Amino acids: CASRGWDSPAANYGYTF.

This clonotype was detected a few times. The rearrangement joins TRBV7-2 to TRBJ2-2; D is perhaps TRBD2 (5 bases). The V gene's germline CDR1 is SGHTA and CDR2 FQGNSA. Trimming shortened V by 5 bases and J by 0 bases, and 10 bases separated the two germline ends. This CDR3 comprises 15 residues. The CDR3 sequence: CASSPGIPNTGELFF. CDR3 nucleotides: TGTGCCAGCAGCCCCGGGATCCCGAACACCGGGGAGCTGTTTTTT.